This T cell receptor (beta chain) comes out of a study of human T cells and chemical hapten exposure. Time point here: healthy volunteer bleed at 6 weeks. Whole blood that had not been fractionated was the source of extracted total RNA. Germline V lookup: CDR1 MNHEY, CDR2 SVGEGT. With 6 bases removed from V and 9 bases from J, the gap between germline ends came to 15 bases. The CDR3 consists of 14 residues. TCRdb fed the RACE reads into MiXCR, producing one record per CDR3 protein. This sample has about 65,000 distinct CDR3 sequences, with 5.5% to 7.5% found just once. This clonotype has a count of ten or more.

The rearrangement joins TRBV6-2 or TRBV6-3 to TRBJ1-6; a possible D gene is TRBD1 (6 bases). Sequencing was done on a sample of whole blood. This TCR derives from a female donor in good health. Some clones in this sample may be carry-over from other donors' samples. CDR3 in DNA: TGTGCCAGCAGCCTCGGACAGAGGGTTTCACCCCTCCACTTT. Translation gives CASSLGQRVSPLHF.